The entry below gives a single T cell receptor beta chain sequence along with its context. Original processing methods: Amplification of reference gene primers provided the estimated nucleated cell counts. Sequencing was performed with immunoSEQ multiplex PCR; in TCRdb, only in-frame clones are kept and a portion is missing. From that table come the V and J calls and clone size; the DNA was used to work out D and trimming. The top ten clones hold less than 1.5% of a sample with 63,000 or so clones, 85% to 90% of them seen once. This entry is derived from a study of blood T cell repertoires in COVID-19. In the study overall: Italy, Spain and the United States were the sources of the convalescent and acute COVID-19 samples. Sample material is recorded as cDNA or gDNA derived from T cells, B-cell-depleted T cells, or PBMCs.

The CDR3 spans 15 residues. Germline-derived CDR1 and CDR2 are SGHRS and YFSETQ. Trimming removed 2 bases from V and 7 bases from J, with 19 bases in between. The sequenced sample consisted of peripheral blood. This clonotype was sampled from a man in his fifties or sixties with acute or convalescent COVID-19. The J gene is TRBJ2-7, the V gene TRBV5-1; maybe TRBD1 (6 bases). CDR3 coding DNA: TGCGCCAGCAGCTTCCTTCCAGGGGTGTCGAGTGAGCAGTACTTC. The encoded protein is CASSFLPGVSSEQYF. The entire variable domain, with the rest obtained from reference TRBV5-1 and TRBJ2-7, is as follows: KAGVTQTPRYLIKTRGQQVTLSCSPISGHRSVSWYQQTPGQGLQFLFEYFSETQRNKGNFPGRFSGRQFSNSRSEMNVSTLELGDSALYLCASSFLPGVSSEQYFGPGTRLTVT.